This TCR beta chain was sequenced in a study of graft-versus-host responses after intestinal transplantation. Study-level information: Transplant types were multivisceral, liver-intestinal, or isolated intestinal.

Study-wide points: The recipient marrow held GvH clones, and some of them showed up first in ileum or blood. Subjects displaying graft-donor T cell macrochimerism possessed elevated graft-versus-host to host-versus-graft clonal ratios inside allografts.

This clone was seen a single time. Antigen specificity is unknown. The CDR3 spans 19 residues. Germline assignment: CDR1 SGHRS and CDR2 YFSETQ. The J segment lost 6 bases and the V segment lost 3 bases, leaving 17 bases of the junction unmatched. Sequenced by immunoSEQ multiplex PCR; TCRdb stores in-frame clones only, minus some. The table includes more than 75,000 clones, around 90% detected once. This sample comprised unstimulated CD4+ T cells sorted from spleen or lymph node cells, obtained before transplant. The chain links TRBV5-1 to TRBJ2-3; 12 positions agree with TRBD2. The TCR sequence derives from a human donor who was the organ donor for an intestinal transplant. The CDR3 DNA reads as TGCGCCAGCAGCTGGCTCCAGGGCAGCCTAGCGGGGGGGAGGGATACGCAGTATTTT. Translated: CASSWLQGSLAGGRDTQYF.